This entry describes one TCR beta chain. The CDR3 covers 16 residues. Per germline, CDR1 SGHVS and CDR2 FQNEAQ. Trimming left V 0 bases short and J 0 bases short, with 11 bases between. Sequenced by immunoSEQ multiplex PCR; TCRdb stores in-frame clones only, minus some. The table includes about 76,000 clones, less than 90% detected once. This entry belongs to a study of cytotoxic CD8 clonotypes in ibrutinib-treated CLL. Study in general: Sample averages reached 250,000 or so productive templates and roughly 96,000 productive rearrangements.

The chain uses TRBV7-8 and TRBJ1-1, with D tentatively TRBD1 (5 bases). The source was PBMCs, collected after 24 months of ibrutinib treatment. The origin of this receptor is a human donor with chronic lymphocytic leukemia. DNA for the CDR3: TGTGCCAGCAGCTTAGCGACCCGGGGCCTGAACACTGAAGCTTTCTTT. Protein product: CASSLATRGLNTEAFF.